This TCR beta chain emerged from a study of cytomegalovirus exposure and HLA in healthy donors. Study overall: Unique TCR beta sequences numbering about 100 million came from 190 million or so T cells in an earlier analysis. Findings and limits, study-wide: Some highly shared sequence variants likely arose as a pipeline artifact. Altogether, some 170 TCR beta chains were recorded as cytomegalovirus-associated. A prior analysis recorded that most TCR beta V segments were productive about 87% or about 30% of the time.

For this clone: Its antigen is not identified.

PCR involved 60 Vbeta and 13 Jbeta primers. Using immunoSEQ multiplex PCR, the repertoire was profiled, and TCRdb retains in-frame clones only, with some absent. Of 120,000 or so clones in the sample, roughly 79% were seen once. Germline CDR1 reads SNHLY; CDR2 reads FYNNEI. This CDR3 region has 19 residues. V was pared by 6 bases and J by 0 bases, with 24 bases between. This receptor was obtained from a woman aged 40 to 55 in good health and CMV-seronegative. Material for sequencing was PBMCs. The chain couples TRBV2 to TRBJ1-5; tentative D call: TRBD1 (6 bases). CDR3 region: CASSPRSRGFGNSNQPQHF. The CDR3 DNA is TGTGCCAGCAGCCCGAGGTCCAGGGGATTTGGAAATAGCAATCAGCCCCAGCATTTT.